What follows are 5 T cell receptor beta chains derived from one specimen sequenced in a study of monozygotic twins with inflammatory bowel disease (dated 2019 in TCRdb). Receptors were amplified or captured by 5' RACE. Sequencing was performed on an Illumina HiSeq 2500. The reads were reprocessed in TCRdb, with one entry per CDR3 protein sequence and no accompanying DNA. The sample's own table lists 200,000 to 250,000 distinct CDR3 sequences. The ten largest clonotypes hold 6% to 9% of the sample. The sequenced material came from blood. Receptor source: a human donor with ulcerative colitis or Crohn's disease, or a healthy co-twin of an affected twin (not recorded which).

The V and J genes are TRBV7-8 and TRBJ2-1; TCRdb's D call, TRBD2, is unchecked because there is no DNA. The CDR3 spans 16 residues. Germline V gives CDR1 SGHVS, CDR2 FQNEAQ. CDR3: CASGRTLAGGYNEQFF.

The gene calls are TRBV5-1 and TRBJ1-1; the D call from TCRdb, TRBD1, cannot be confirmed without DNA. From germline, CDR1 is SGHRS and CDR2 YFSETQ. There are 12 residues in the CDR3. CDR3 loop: CASSWTGDEAFF.

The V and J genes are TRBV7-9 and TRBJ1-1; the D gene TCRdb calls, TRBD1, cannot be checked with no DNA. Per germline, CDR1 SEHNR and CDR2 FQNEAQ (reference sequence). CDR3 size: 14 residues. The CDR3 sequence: CASSLLQGSTEAFF.

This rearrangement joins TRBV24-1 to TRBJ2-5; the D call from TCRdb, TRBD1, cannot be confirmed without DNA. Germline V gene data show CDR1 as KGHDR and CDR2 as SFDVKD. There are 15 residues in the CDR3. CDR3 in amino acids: CATSDPRAKYETQYF.

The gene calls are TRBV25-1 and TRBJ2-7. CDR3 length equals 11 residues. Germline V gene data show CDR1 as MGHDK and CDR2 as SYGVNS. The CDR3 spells CASLASGEQYF.